The next 13 T cell receptor beta chains were all read from a single sample in a study of shared clonotypes between healthy human individuals. Produced via immunoSEQ multiplex PCR; TCRdb's table is partial and in-frame only. This sample carries 110,000 or so clones, about 70% of them seen once, and the ten largest clones take 20% to 25%. Sequenced material: memory CD8+ T cells sorted from blood. The subset denotes: CD45RO+ cells pooled with CCR7-negative TemRA cells. These receptors were taken from a woman in her 30s in good health.

In its sample, this clone was seen many times. This sequence joins TRBV28 and TRBJ1-2; 9 nucleotides match TRBD1. Per the germline V gene, CDR1 is MDHEN and CDR2 is SYDVKM. V shed 4 bases, J shed 7 bases, and the junction held 7 bases outside the gene matches. This CDR3 has 14 amino acids. CDR3 region: CASSSTGTGTGYTF. DNA for the CDR3: TGTGCCAGCAGTTCGACCGGGACAGGGACTGGCTACACCTTC.

The chain has TRBV2 and TRBJ2-7; D is ambiguous. Trimming stripped 7 bases from V and 3 bases from J, with 13 bases between. This CDR3 region has 13 residues. CDR1 is SNHLY and CDR2 is FYNNEI in the germline V gene. In nucleotides, the CDR3 is TGTGCCAGCAAATGGAACCAAAACTACGAGCAGTACTTC. It encodes CASKWNQNYEQYF.

The gene calls are TRBV4-1 and TRBJ1-1; no firm D call. The germline V gene has CDR1 MGHRA and CDR2 YSYEKL. V was shortened by 4 bases and J by 11 bases, with 17 bases between the two germline ends. CDR3 length: 13 residues. CDR3 sequence: CASSPSGRREAFF. CDR3 nucleotides: TGCGCCAGCAGCCCTTCTGGGAGGCGAGAGGCTTTCTTT.

Notes on this clone: One end of the junction does not line up with germline, which may come from a read error. V and J are TRBV2 and TRBJ2-7, with 7 bases that match TRBD1. Looked up from germline, CDR1 is SNHLY and CDR2 is FYNNEI. The CDR3 totals 11 residues. The CDR3 DNA follows: TGTGCCAGCAGTATGACAGGGATAGGCAACTTC. Amino acids: CASSMTGIGNF.

The gene calls are TRBV4-1 and TRBJ2-1; the match to TRBD1 covers 8 bases. CDR3 size: 17 residues. The germline gives CDR1 MGHRA, CDR2 YSYEKL. The V and J ends lost 0 bases and 5 bases, in that order; junction bases with no gene match: 9. The CDR3 sequence: CASSQDLGGQVHNEQFF. The CDR3 nucleotides read TGCGCCAGCAGCCAAGATCTGGGGGGACAGGTACACAATGAGCAGTTCTTC.

Comments on this clone: A clone one base away is much larger, so this may be a read error. At the DNA level, this CDR3 is encoded by other sequences in the same sample as well. The genes are TRBV28 and TRBJ2-7; D gene ambiguous. The CDR3 length is 12 residues. Germline values: CDR1 MDHEN, CDR2 SYDVKM. The V gene lost 6 bases and the J gene lost 4 bases, with 10 bases spanning the gap. The CDR3 DNA sequence: TGTGCCAGCAGCTTAGGCGGATACGAGCAGTACTTC. It encodes CASSLGGYEQYF.

J is TRBJ2-7 and V is TRBV5-1; D gene uncertain. CDR1 and CDR2 from the germline V gene are SGHRS and YFSETQ. The CDR3 sequence is 13 residues long. Trimming removed 0 bases from V and 4 bases from J, with 8 bases in between. The CDR3 coding sequence is TGCGCCAGCAGCTTGGAGGGAAAGTACGAGCAGTACTTC. Its protein is CASSLEGKYEQYF.

The chain uses TRBV5-6 and TRBJ2-1; 7 nucleotides align to TRBD2. Germline-derived CDR1 and CDR2 are SGHDT and YYEEEE. Trimming cost V 3 bases and J 3 bases; bases outside gene matches: 9. This CDR3 is 16 amino acids long. In nucleotides, the CDR3 is TGTGCCAGCAGCTGGGGGACTACCGAGGTCTACAATGAGCAGTTCTTC. Translating gives CASSWGTTEVYNEQFF.

This chain connects TRBV28 to TRBJ2-7, with TRBD2 matching 8 bases. The CDR3 runs to 18 residues. CDR1 MDHEN and CDR2 SYDVKM come from the germline V gene. The junction had 10 bases not matched to a gene; V was cut back by 0 bases and J by 0 bases. The DNA of the CDR3 is TGTGCCAGCAGTTTATGCAGGGAGACTAGCGAAGACTCCTACGAGCAGTACTTC. Translated: CASSLCRETSEDSYEQYF.

The CDR3 loop is CASSTTEEQYF. The CDR3 DNA follows: TGTGCCAGCAGCACGACAGAGGAGCAGTACTTC. The chain employs TRBV7-9 and TRBJ2-7, with D possibly matching TRBD1 (5 bases). Trimming removed 5 bases from V and 7 bases from J, with 9 bases in between. Germline V lookup: CDR1 SEHNR, CDR2 FQNEAQ (reference sequence). The CDR3 totals 11 residues.

Points on this clone: Its ends do not fully match the called genes, so a read error is possible. V and J are TRBV5-6 and TRBJ2-7, with D possibly TRBD2 on 6 matching bases. Germline loops: CDR1 SGHDT, CDR2 YYEEEE. This CDR3 is built from 13 residues. This chain's CDR3 is CASSLAGGLEEYF. The CDR3 DNA follows: TGTGCCAGCAGCTTGGCCGGAGGGCTCGAGGAGTACTTC.

This clone was detected many times. The chain couples TRBV15 to TRBJ2-3; 9 nucleotides line up with TRBD2. The V gene end was trimmed by 0 bases and the J gene end by 2 bases; junction bases not matched to a gene: 6. Looked up from germline, CDR1 is LNHNV and CDR2 is YYDKDF (reference sequence). This CDR3 has 17 residues. The CDR3 reads CATSREGSGRPTDTQYF. In DNA, the CDR3 is TGTGCCACCAGCAGAGAGGGCAGCGGGAGGCCCACAGATACGCAGTATTTT.

In this sample, this clone turned up a few times. The V gene is TRBV27, the J gene TRBJ2-7, with D unclear. This CDR3 contains 11 residues. The germline CDR1 and CDR2 sequences are MNHEY and SMNVEV (reference sequence). V lost 5 bases and J 1 base, leaving 3 bases between the germline ends. As DNA, the CDR3 is TGTGCCAGCAGTCTTTCCTACGAGCAGTACTTC. Translated, it gives CASSLSYEQYF.